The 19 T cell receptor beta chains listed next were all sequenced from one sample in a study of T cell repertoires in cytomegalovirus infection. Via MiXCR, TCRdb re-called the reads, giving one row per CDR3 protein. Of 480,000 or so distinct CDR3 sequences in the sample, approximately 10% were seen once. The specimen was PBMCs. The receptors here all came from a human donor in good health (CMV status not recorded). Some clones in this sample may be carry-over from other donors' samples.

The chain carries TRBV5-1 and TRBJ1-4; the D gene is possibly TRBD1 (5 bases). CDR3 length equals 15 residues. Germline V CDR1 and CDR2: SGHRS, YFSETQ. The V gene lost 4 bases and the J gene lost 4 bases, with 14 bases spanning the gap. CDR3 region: CASSRRGGDNEKLFF. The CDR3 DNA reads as TGCGCCAGCAGCCGACGGGGGGGAGATAATGAAAAACTGTTTTTT.

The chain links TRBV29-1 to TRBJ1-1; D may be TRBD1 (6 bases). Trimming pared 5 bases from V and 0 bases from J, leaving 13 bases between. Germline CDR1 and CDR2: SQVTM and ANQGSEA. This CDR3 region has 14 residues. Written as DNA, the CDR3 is TGCAGCGTTTCAAGACAGGCGATGAACACTGAAGCTTTCTTT. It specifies CSVSRQAMNTEAFF.

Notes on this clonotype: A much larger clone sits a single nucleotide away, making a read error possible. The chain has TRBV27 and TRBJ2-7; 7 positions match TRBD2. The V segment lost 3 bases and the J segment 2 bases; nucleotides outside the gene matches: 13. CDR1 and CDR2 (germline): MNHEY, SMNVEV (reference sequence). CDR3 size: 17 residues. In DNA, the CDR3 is TGTGCCAGCAGTTTGGGGGGGACGGGAGAGGCGGCCTACGAGCAGTACTTC. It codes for CASSLGGTGEAAYEQYF.

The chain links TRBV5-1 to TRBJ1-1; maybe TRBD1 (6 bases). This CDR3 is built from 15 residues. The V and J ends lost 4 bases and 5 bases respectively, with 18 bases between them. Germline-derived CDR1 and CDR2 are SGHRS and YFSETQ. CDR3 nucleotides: TGCGCCAGCAGCCTGCCGGGGGGCGAAGGGACTGAAGCTTTCTTT. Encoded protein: CASSLPGGEGTEAFF.

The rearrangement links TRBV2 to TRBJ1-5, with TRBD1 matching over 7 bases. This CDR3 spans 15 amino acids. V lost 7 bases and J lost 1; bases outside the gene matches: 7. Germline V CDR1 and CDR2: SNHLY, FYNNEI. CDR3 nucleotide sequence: TGTGCCAGCAAGGGGGCCAGGGTGAGCAATCAGCCCCAGCATTTT. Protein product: CASKGARVSNQPQHF. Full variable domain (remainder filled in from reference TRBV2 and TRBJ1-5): EPEVTQTPSHQVTQMGQEVILRCVPISNHLYFYWYRQILGQKVEFLVSFYNNEISEKSEIFDDQFSVERPDGSNFTLKIRSTKLEDSAMYFCASKGARVSNQPQHFGDGTRLSIL.

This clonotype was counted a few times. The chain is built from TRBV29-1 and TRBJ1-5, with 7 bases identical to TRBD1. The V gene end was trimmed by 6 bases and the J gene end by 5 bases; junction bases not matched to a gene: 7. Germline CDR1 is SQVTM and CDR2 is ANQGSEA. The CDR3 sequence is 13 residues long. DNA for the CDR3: TGCAGCGTCATGACAGGGATTTATCAGCCCCAGCATTTT. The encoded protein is CSVMTGIYQPQHF.

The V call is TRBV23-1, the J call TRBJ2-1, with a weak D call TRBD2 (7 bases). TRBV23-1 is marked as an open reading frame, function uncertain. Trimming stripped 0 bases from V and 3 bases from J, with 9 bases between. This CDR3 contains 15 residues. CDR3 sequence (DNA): TGCGCCAGCAGTCAATCGGGGGGGCGCTACAATGAGCAGTTCTTC. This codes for CASSQSGGRYNEQFF.

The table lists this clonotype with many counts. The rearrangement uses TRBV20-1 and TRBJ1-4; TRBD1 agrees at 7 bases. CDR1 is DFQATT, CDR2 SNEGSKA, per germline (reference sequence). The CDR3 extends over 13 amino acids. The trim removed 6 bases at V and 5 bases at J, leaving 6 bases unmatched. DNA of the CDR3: TGCAGTGCGACGACAGGGCTCAATGAAAAACTGTTTTTT. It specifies CSATTGLNEKLFF.

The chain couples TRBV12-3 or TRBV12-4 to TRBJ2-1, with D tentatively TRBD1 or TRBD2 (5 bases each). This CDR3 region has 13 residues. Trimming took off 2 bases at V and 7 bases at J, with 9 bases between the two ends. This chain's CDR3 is CASSLNEGNEQFF. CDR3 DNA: TGTGCCAGCAGTTTAAATGAGGGGAATGAGCAGTTCTTC.

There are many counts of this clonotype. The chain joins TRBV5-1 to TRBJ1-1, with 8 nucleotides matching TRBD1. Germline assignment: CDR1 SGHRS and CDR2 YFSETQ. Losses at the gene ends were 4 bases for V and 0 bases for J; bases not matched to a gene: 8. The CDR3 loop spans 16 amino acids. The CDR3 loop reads CASSGWTGSMNTEAFF. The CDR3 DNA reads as TGCGCCAGCAGCGGCTGGACAGGGAGCATGAACACTGAAGCTTTCTTT.

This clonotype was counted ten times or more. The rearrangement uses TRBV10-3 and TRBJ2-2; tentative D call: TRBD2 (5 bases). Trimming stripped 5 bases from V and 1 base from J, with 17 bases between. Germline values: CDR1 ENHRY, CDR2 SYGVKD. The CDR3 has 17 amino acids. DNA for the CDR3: TGTGCCATCAGTTTTACTAGTATCCACGGGAACACCGGGGAGCTGTTTTTT. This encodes CAISFTSIHGNTGELFF.

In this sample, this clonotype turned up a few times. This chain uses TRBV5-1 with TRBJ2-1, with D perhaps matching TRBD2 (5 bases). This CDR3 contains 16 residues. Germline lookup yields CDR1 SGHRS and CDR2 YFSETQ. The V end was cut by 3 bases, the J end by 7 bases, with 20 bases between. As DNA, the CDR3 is TGCGCCAGCAGCTCGGTGCGGGTTAGAGCGAGTAATGAGCAGTTCTTC. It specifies CASSSVRVRASNEQFF.

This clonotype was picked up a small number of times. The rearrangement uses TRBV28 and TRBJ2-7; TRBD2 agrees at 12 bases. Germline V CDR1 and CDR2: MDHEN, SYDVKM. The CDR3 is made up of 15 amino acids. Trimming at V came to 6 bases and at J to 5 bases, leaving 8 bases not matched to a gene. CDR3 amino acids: CASSRTSGRSHEQYF. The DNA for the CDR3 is TGTGCCAGCAGCCGAACTAGCGGGAGGTCCCACGAGCAGTACTTC.

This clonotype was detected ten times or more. The CDR3 loop is CASSLNTGGGGAYNEQFF. In DNA form, the CDR3 reads TGTGCCAGCAGTTTGAATACAGGGGGCGGAGGGGCCTACAATGAGCAGTTCTTC. The chain uses TRBV27 and TRBJ2-1; 9 nucleotides align to TRBD1. The germline V gene has CDR1 MNHEY and CDR2 SMNVEV (reference sequence). V gave up 3 bases and J gave up 2 bases; unmatched junction bases: 11. The CDR3 is 18 amino acids.

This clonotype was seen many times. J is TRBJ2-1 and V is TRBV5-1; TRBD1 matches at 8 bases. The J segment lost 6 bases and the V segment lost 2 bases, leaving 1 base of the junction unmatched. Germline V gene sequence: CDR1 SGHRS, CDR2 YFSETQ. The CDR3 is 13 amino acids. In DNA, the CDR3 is TGCGCCAGCAGCTTTCAGGGGGCCAATGAGCAGTTCTTC. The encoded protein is CASSFQGANEQFF. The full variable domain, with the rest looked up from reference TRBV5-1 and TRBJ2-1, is KAGVTQTPRYLIKTRGQQVTLSCSPISGHRSVSWYQQTPGQGLQFLFEYFSETQRNKGNFPGRFSGRQFSNSRSEMNVSTLELGDSALYLCASSFQGANEQFFGPGTRLTVL.

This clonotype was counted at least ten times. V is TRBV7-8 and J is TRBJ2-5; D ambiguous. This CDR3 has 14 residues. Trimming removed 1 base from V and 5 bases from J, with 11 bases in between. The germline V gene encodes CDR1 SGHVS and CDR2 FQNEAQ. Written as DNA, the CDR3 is TGTGCCAGCAGCTTAGTGGGTAGCATGGAGACCCAGTACTTC. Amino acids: CASSLVGSMETQYF.

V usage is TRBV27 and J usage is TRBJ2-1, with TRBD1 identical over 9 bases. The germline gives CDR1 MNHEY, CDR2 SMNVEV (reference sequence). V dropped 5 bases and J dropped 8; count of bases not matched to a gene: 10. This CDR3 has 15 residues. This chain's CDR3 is CASSLRDRALDEQFF. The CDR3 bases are TGTGCCAGCAGTCTCCGGGACAGGGCTTTGGATGAGCAGTTCTTC.

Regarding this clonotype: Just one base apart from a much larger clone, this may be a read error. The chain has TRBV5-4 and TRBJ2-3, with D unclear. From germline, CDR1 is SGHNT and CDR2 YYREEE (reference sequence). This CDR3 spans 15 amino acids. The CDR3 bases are TGTGCCAGCAGCTTGCAACTGACCGGCACAGATACGCGGTATTTT. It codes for CASSLQLTGTDTRYF.

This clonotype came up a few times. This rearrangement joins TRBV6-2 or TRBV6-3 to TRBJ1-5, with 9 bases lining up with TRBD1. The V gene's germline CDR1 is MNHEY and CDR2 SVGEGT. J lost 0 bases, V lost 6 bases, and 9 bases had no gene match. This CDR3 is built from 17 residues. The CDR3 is CASRSDRGYYSNQPQHF. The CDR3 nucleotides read TGTGCCAGCAGATCGGACAGGGGATACTATAGCAATCAGCCCCAGCATTTT.